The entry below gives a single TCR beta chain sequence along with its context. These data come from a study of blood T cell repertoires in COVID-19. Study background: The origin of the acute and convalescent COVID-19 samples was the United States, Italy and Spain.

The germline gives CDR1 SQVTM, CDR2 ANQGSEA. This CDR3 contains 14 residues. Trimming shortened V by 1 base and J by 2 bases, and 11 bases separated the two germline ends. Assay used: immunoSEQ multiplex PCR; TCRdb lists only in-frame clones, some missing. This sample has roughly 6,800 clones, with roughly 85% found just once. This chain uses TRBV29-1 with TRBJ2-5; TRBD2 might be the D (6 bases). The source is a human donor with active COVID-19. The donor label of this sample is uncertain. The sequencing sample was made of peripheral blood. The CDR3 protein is CSVEGEAGQETQYF. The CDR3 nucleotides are TGCAGCGTTGAAGGGGAGGCAGGGCAAGAGACCCAGTACTTC.